This TCR beta chain was identified during a study of CD8+ T cells in alopecia areata. Treatment meaning: oral pan-JAK inhibitor, 5-10 mg twice daily. RNA extraction and reverse transcription yielded cDNA as sequencing template. The table came from immunoSEQ multiplex PCR; TCRdb's copy has only in-frame clones and leaves some out. The data hold about 97,000 clones, with about 60% observed a single time. CDR1 is MNHEY, CDR2 SMNVEV, per germline (reference sequence). The CDR3 length is 12 residues. V was cut by 6 bases and J by 7 bases, with 10 bases left in between. This clonotype was obtained from a human donor with alopecia areata. Material: CD8+ T cells sorted from blood, obtained at approximately week 60, from a patient treated with tofacitinib. The rearrangement uses TRBV27 and TRBJ1-5, with D unclear. The CDR3, as DNA: TGTGCCAGCAGCTCACAAGGACAGCCCCAGCATTTT. This sequence encodes CASSSQGQPQHF.